The 11 T cell receptor beta chains listed next were all sequenced from one sample in a study of cytomegalovirus exposure and HLA in healthy donors. PCR primers comprised 60 Vbeta and 13 Jbeta primers. Sequenced by immunoSEQ multiplex PCR; TCRdb stores in-frame clones only, minus some. Here the sample spans some 150,000 clones, approximately 80% being singletons. The specimen sequenced was PBMCs. These receptors were obtained from a man between 18 and 29 years old in good health and CMV-seropositive.

This rearrangement joins TRBV29-1 to TRBJ1-5; 9 bases align to TRBD1. Trimming cost V 7 bases and J 0 bases; bases outside gene matches: 16. The CDR3 consists of 18 residues. Germline CDR1 reads SQVTM; CDR2 reads ANQGSEA. DNA for the CDR3: TGCAGCGATTACTTGGACAGGGGAGAAACTTATAGCAATCAGCCCCAGCATTTT. Encoded protein: CSDYLDRGETYSNQPQHF.

V is TRBV2 and J is TRBJ2-2, with 7 bases fitting TRBD2. In germline, CDR1 is SNHLY, CDR2 FYNNEI. The trim removed 3 bases at V and 1 base at J, leaving 5 bases unmatched. The CDR3 is 16 amino acids. This chain's CDR3 is CASSESSGGNTGELFF. The DNA of the CDR3 is TGTGCCAGCAGTGAGTCTAGCGGAGGGAACACCGGGGAGCTGTTTTTT.

The rearrangement uses TRBV6-5 and TRBJ2-5; 8 nucleotides agree with TRBD2. The end of the DNA is better explained by TRBJ2-7, so the J call may be wrong. CDR1 is MNHEY and CDR2 is SVGAGI in the germline V gene. The CDR3 extends over 15 amino acids. The CDR3 loop is CASSYSSGGEYEQYF. DNA of the CDR3: TGTGCCAGCAGTTACTCGTCGGGGGGGGAATACGAGCAGTACTTC.

As regards this clone: Here the CDR3 omits its conserved ending phenylalanine or tryptophan, so a read error is the likely source. This chain joins TRBV30 and TRBJ2-7; TRBD1 matches 7 bases. The CDR3 has 14 residues. In germline, CDR1 is GTSNPN, CDR2 SVGIG (reference sequence). J was trimmed by 0 bases and V by 4 bases; bases with no gene match: 6. The CDR3 region has the DNA TGTGCCTGGACTCTTGGGACAGCCTCCTACGAGCAGTACCTC. This translates into CAWTLGTASYEQYL.

The chain combines TRBV7-8 with TRBJ2-2, with D perhaps matching TRBD1 (6 bases). Germline V CDR1 and CDR2: SGHVS, FQNEAQ. The length of the CDR3 is 15 residues. V was shortened by 5 bases and J by 3 bases, with 13 bases between the two germline ends. CDR3 loop: CASSPRQVDTGELFF. The CDR3 DNA follows: TGTGCCAGCAGCCCTAGACAGGTCGACACCGGGGAGCTGTTTTTT.

The rearrangement links TRBV9 to TRBJ2-1; D perhaps matches TRBD2 (5 bases). CDR1 and CDR2 (germline): SGDLS, YYNGEE. Trimming left V 0 bases short and J 10 bases short, with 14 bases between. This CDR3 comprises 14 residues. The CDR3 spells CASSVVGVFGEQFF. For the CDR3, the DNA is TGTGCCAGCAGCGTAGTCGGGGTATTTGGAGAGCAGTTCTTC.

This chain joins TRBV4-3 and TRBJ1-1; a weak D match, TRBD1 (5 bases). The germline gives CDR1 LGHNA, CDR2 YSLEER. The CDR3 has 15 amino acids. The germline V and J ends were trimmed by 0 bases and 0 bases, with 8 bases remaining between them. CDR3 amino acids: CASSQESGMNTEAFF. Written as DNA, the CDR3 is TGCGCCAGCAGCCAAGAATCAGGGATGAACACTGAAGCTTTCTTT.

V gene TRBV6-5 combines with J gene TRBJ1-2, with a weak D call TRBD1 (5 bases). The germline V gene encodes CDR1 MNHEY and CDR2 SVGAGI. V lost 5 bases and J lost 2, with 6 bases in between. The CDR3 extends over 12 amino acids. The CDR3 nucleotides are TGTGCCAGCAGTCGACAGAACTATGGCTACACCTTC. Residues: CASSRQNYGYTF.

This clone was detected only a few times. The V and J genes are TRBV29-1 and TRBJ2-1; D uncertain. The CDR3 is made up of 12 amino acids. Trimming removed 7 bases at V and 5 bases at J, with 12 bases between. Germline V gene sequence: CDR1 SQVTM, CDR2 ANQGSEA. The CDR3 loop is CSGASINNEQFF. In nucleotides, the CDR3 is TGCAGCGGGGCTTCGATTAACAATGAGCAGTTCTTC.

The chain recombines TRBV16 with TRBJ2-7, with 12 nucleotides matching TRBD2. Looked up from germline, CDR1 is KGHSY and CDR2 is FQNENV. With V trimmed by 3 bases and J by 3 bases, 3 bases remained unmatched. The CDR3 runs 15 residues. The CDR3 here is CASSHRTSGIYEQYF. CDR3 sequence (DNA): TGTGCCAGCAGCCACAGGACTAGCGGGATCTACGAGCAGTACTTC.

This sequence joins TRBV4-1 and TRBJ1-3; 10 nucleotides agree with TRBD1. Germline CDR1 is MGHRA and CDR2 is YSYEKL. The CDR3 is 18 residues long. V was pared by 5 bases and J by 3 bases, with 13 bases of the junction left unmatched. The CDR3 nucleotides read TGCGCCAGCAGCTTAAGAATGGGGGACAGGGGCGGTGGAAACACCATATATTTT. Translated, it gives CASSLRMGDRGGGNTIYF.